A single sample is the source of the 23 T cell receptor beta chains below, sequenced in a study of tumor T cells in aggressive B-cell lymphoma. Profiling relied on immunoSEQ multiplex PCR, and the TCRdb table lists in-frame clones only, not all of them. Of about 3,200 clones in the sample, roughly 92% were seen once. The sequenced sample was tumor tissue. All receptors derive from an adult with diffuse large B cell lymphoma.

V gene TRBV21-1 combines with J gene TRBJ1-1; the D segment call TRBD1 is taken from the table without a DNA check. TRBV21-1 is a pseudogene segment. CDR3 size: 16 residues. The CDR3 nucleotides read TGTGCCAGCAGCAAAGGTTGGGCAGGGGGCGGGACTGAAGCTTTCTTT. It specifies CASSKGWAGGGTEAFF.

The chain couples TRBV7-2 to TRBJ2-7, with D possibly matching TRBD1 (6 bases). V was shortened by 5 bases and J by 0 bases, with 20 bases between the two germline ends. The CDR3 spans 17 residues. Germline V gene lookup returns CDR1 SGHTA and CDR2 FQGNSA. The CDR3 DNA reads as TGTGCCAGCAGCCTCCAGGAGGACAGCTTGATCTCCTACGAGCAGTACTTC. It is translated as CASSLQEDSLISYEQYF.

The gene calls are TRBV7-2 and TRBJ1-2, with TRBD1 matching 10 bases. The CDR3 is 15 residues long. The germline V gene has CDR1 SGHTA and CDR2 FQGNSA. The V segment lost 6 bases and the J segment 7 bases; nucleotides outside the gene matches: 11. CDR3 protein: CASSSFTGTGVGYTF. The DNA of the CDR3 is TGTGCCAGCAGTAGCTTTACGGGGACAGGGGTTGGCTACACCTTC.

This sequence joins TRBV30 and TRBJ1-3, with TRBD1 matching 7 bases. V was clipped by 1 base and J by 2 bases; unmatched bases: 5. CDR3 length: 15 residues. Looked up from germline, CDR1 is GTSNPN and CDR2 is SVGIG (reference sequence). CDR3 coding DNA: TGTGCCTGGAGTGGAGGGGGCTTGGCTGGAAACACCATATATTTT. Protein sequence: CAWSGGGLAGNTIYF.

This sequence joins TRBV9 and TRBJ2-3; TRBD2 matches 11 bases. The CDR3 spans 15 residues. The V segment lost 0 bases and the J segment 4 bases; nucleotides outside the gene matches: 1. Per the germline V gene, CDR1 is SGDLS and CDR2 is YYNGEE. CDR3 in DNA: TGTGCCAGCAGCGTAGCTAGCGGGAGGTCAGATACGCAGTATTTT. It specifies CASSVASGRSDTQYF.

This clone has just one count. The V and J genes are TRBV7-8 and TRBJ2-4; D uncertain. The V end was cut by 8 bases, the J end by 0 bases, with 11 bases between. The CDR3 totals 14 residues. Germline CDR1 SGHVS, CDR2 FQNEAQ. The CDR3 loop is CASSQDIAKNIQYF. The DNA of the CDR3 is TGTGCCAGCTCTCAAGACATAGCCAAAAACATTCAGTACTTC.

The chain is built from TRBV9 and TRBJ2-2; no reliable D call. With 0 bases removed from V and 2 bases from J, the gap between germline ends came to 11 bases. The CDR3 spans 16 residues. Germline values: CDR1 SGDLS, CDR2 YYNGEE. CDR3 residues: CASSVDLGGNTGELFF. CDR3 DNA: TGTGCCAGCAGCGTAGACCTCGGTGGTAACACCGGGGAGCTGTTTTTT. The entire variable domain, with the rest obtained from reference TRBV9 and TRBJ2-2, is as follows: DSGVTQTPKHLITATGQRVTLRCSPRSGDLSVYWYQQSLDQGLQFLIQYYNGEERAKGNILERFSAQQFPDLHSELNLSSLELGDSALYFCASSVDLGGNTGELFFGEGSRLTVL.

The genes are TRBV6-5 and TRBJ1-1; maybe TRBD1 (5 bases). CDR1 and CDR2 from the germline V gene are MNHEY and SVGAGI. V was pared by 2 bases and J by 1 base, with 11 bases between. There are 15 residues in the CDR3. The CDR3 reads CASSYDNRKNTEAFF. The CDR3 DNA sequence: TGTGCCAGCAGTTACGACAACAGGAAGAACACTGAAGCTTTCTTT.

This clone appeared once. The chain joins TRBV9 to TRBJ1-2; possible D gene TRBD1, 5 bases. The CDR3 contains 16 residues. Trimming took 2 bases from V and 2 from J, leaving 16 bases between them. Germline CDR1 is SGDLS and CDR2 is YYNGEE. The CDR3 spells CASSVARASGNYGYTF. The CDR3 DNA is TGTGCCAGCAGCGTCGCCAGGGCGAGCGGGAACTATGGCTACACCTTC.

The rearrangement links TRBV30 to TRBJ2-1; possible D gene TRBD1, 6 bases. Germline V gene lookup returns CDR1 GTSNPN and CDR2 SVGIG (reference sequence). The ends were cut back, 8 bases at V and 0 bases at J, with 11 bases in the middle. The CDR3 is 13 residues long. The CDR3 is CATTGLSYNEQFF. CDR3 nucleotides: TGTGCCACTACAGGGCTCTCCTACAATGAGCAGTTCTTC.

The CDR3 protein is CASSPRAFRTSSYNEQFF. In nucleotides, the CDR3 is TGTGCCAGCAGCCCCAGAGCGTTCCGGACTAGCTCCTACAATGAGCAGTTCTTC. The genes are TRBV7-3 and TRBJ2-1; TRBD2 matches at 7 bases. With V trimmed by 5 bases and J by 0 bases, 13 bases remained unmatched. CDR1 is SGHTA and CDR2 is FQGTGA in the germline V gene. This CDR3 has 18 residues. The complete variable domain, with remaining parts taken from reference TRBV7-3 and TRBJ2-1, reads GAGVSQTPSNKVTEKGKYVELRCDPISGHTALYWYRQSLGQGPEFLIYFQGTGAADDSGLPNDRFFAVRPEGSVSTLKIQRTERGDSAVYLCASSPRAFRTSSYNEQFFGPGTRLTVL.

V and J are TRBV5-4 and TRBJ2-4, with D perhaps TRBD1 (6 bases). V was pared by 2 bases and J by 4 bases, with 10 bases between. There are 14 residues in the CDR3. Germline V gene lookup returns CDR1 SGHNT and CDR2 YYREEE (reference sequence). This chain's CDR3 is CASSFRTEKNIQYF. The CDR3 bases are TGTGCCAGCAGCTTTAGGACAGAAAAAAACATTCAGTACTTC.

The chain is built from TRBV29-1 and TRBJ2-1, with 8 bases that match TRBD1. Germline CDR1 is SQVTM and CDR2 is ANQGSEA. The J segment lost 0 bases and the V segment lost 4 bases, leaving 8 bases of the junction unmatched. The CDR3 is 16 amino acids. In DNA form, the CDR3 reads TGCAGCGTTGTTGGAGCTACAGGGGGCTCCTACAATGAGCAGTTCTTC. Protein: CSVVGATGGSYNEQFF.

The V call is TRBV9, the J call TRBJ2-3, with 9 bases matching TRBD2. Germline loops: CDR1 SGDLS, CDR2 YYNGEE. CDR3 length: 15 amino acids. Trimming cost V 5 bases and J 0 bases; bases outside gene matches: 4. For the CDR3, the DNA is TGTGCCAGCAGTGATACTAGCGGGAGCACAGATACGCAGTATTTT. Encoded protein: CASSDTSGSTDTQYF. The whole variable domain, remainder taken from reference TRBV9 and TRBJ2-3, is DSGVTQTPKHLITATGQRVTLRCSPRSGDLSVYWYQQSLDQGLQFLIQYYNGEERAKGNILERFSAQQFPDLHSELNLSSLELGDSALYFCASSDTSGSTDTQYFGPGTRLTVL.

The V gene is TRBV7-9, the J gene TRBJ2-5; a possible D gene is TRBD1 (5 bases). Between the trimmed V and J ends, which lost 1 base and 2 bases, there was a span of 14 bases. The germline CDR1 and CDR2 sequences are SEHNR and FQNEAQ (reference sequence). This CDR3 contains 16 residues. CDR3 residues: CASSLVRDFYQETQYF. In DNA form, the CDR3 reads TGTGCCAGCAGCTTAGTCAGGGATTTCTATCAAGAGACCCAGTACTTC.

J is TRBJ2-7 and V is TRBV5-1, with 9 bases aligning to TRBD1. The V segment lost 1 base and the J segment 3 bases; nucleotides outside the gene matches: 5. The germline CDR1 and CDR2 sequences are SGHRS and YFSETQ. The CDR3 sequence is 15 residues long. The CDR3 reads CASSLKRDRVYEQYF. For the CDR3, the DNA is TGCGCCAGCAGCTTGAAAAGGGACAGGGTCTACGAGCAGTACTTC.

V usage is TRBV6-4 and J usage is TRBJ2-2; D perhaps matches TRBD1 (5 bases). The CDR3 sequence is 14 residues long. In germline, CDR1 is MRHNA, CDR2 SNTAGT. Trimming took 6 bases from V and 6 from J, leaving 14 bases between them. The CDR3 protein is CASRAQQGSGELFF. CDR3 DNA: TGTGCCAGCAGAGCGCAGCAGGGTTCCGGGGAGCTGTTTTTT.

J is TRBJ2-1 and V is TRBV14; TRBD2 matches at 16 bases. This CDR3 spans 16 amino acids. Per the germline V gene, CDR1 is SGHDN and CDR2 is FVKESK. V shed 5 bases and J 10 bases; nucleotides not matched to a gene: 8. CDR3 in amino acids: CASSYGTSGRAREQFF. For the CDR3, the DNA is TGTGCCAGCAGCTACGGGACTAGCGGGAGGGCCAGGGAGCAGTTCTTC. Full variable domain (rest looked up from reference TRBV14 and TRBJ2-1): EAGVTQFPSHSVIEKGQTVTLRCDPISGHDNLYWYRRVMGKEIKFLLHFVKESKQDESGMPNNRFLAERTGGTYSTLKVQPAELEDSGVYFCASSYGTSGRAREQFFGPGTRLTVL.

This clone appeared once. The chain joins TRBV6-1 to TRBJ1-2; TRBD1 agrees at 8 bases. CDR1 and CDR2 (germline): MNHNS, SASEGT. J lost 2 bases, V lost 8 bases, and 4 bases had no gene match. The CDR3 runs to 13 residues. In DNA, the CDR3 is TGTGCCAGCTCGAGGACAGGGAACTATGGCTACACCTTC. It yields the protein CASSRTGNYGYTF.

The chain recombines TRBV5-1 with TRBJ2-7, with unresolved D. Germline assignment: CDR1 SGHRS and CDR2 YFSETQ. With 0 bases removed from V and 8 bases from J, the gap between germline ends came to 15 bases. The CDR3 is made up of 14 amino acids. CDR3 sequence reads: CASSLDARASQQYF. The CDR3 DNA reads as TGCGCCAGCAGCTTGGATGCTCGAGCCTCACAGCAGTACTTC.

This clone has just one count. The chain joins TRBV4-1 to TRBJ1-1; 9 bases agree with TRBD1. The V gene's germline CDR1 is MGHRA and CDR2 YSYEKL. V lost 4 bases and J lost 5; bases outside the gene matches: 8. The CDR3 length is 15 residues. Here the CDR3 DNA reads TGCGCCAGCAGCCGAGGGGGACAGGGTCGTACTGAAGCTTTCTTT. It yields the protein CASSRGGQGRTEAFF.

This clone was detected once. The gene calls are TRBV11-2 and TRBJ2-6; no reliable D call. The CDR3 contains 15 residues. V was trimmed by 3 bases and J by 0 bases, leaving 6 bases between them. CDR1 SGHAT and CDR2 FQNNGV come from the germline V gene. CDR3 bases: TGTGCCAGCAGCTTCGAGAGCTCTGGGGCCAACGTCCTGACTTTC. Protein sequence: CASSFESSGANVLTF.

This chain links TRBV29-1 with TRBJ2-5; a possible D gene is TRBD1 (6 bases). TRBJ2-7 matches the DNA end more closely, so the J call is doubtful. The CDR3 is 13 residues long. CDR1 and CDR2 from the germline V gene are SQVTM and ANQGSEA. This CDR3 is CSVQRQDWHEQYF. The DNA for the CDR3 is TGCAGCGTCCAAAGACAGGATTGGCACGAGCAGTACTTC.